This T cell receptor beta chain was recovered during a study of cytomegalovirus exposure and HLA in healthy donors. Study results and limitations: CMV serostatus alone was available as immune exposure information. For cytomegalovirus status, the classifier reportedly gave diagnoses with high specificity and sensitivity. Roughly even sequencing depth across donors was the assumption behind the presence/absence analyses.

This clone was observed a few times. Its target is not known. 60 Vbeta and 13 Jbeta primers were used in PCR. Profiling relied on immunoSEQ multiplex PCR, and the TCRdb table lists in-frame clones only, not all of them. The profile covers 90,000 to 110,000 clones, with roughly 13% appearing a single time and roughly a sixth taken by the ten largest. This CDR3 comprises 15 residues. V shed 5 bases and J shed 5 bases, with 15 bases lying between them. From germline, CDR1 is SNHLY and CDR2 FYNNEI. The sequencing input was PBMCs. The receptor's source is a man between 40 and 49 years old in good health and CMV-seropositive. V and J are TRBV2 and TRBJ2-2; D is possibly TRBD1 (6 bases). CDR3 region: CASSRDNSQTGELFF. The DNA for the CDR3 is TGTGCCAGCAGTCGGGACAACAGTCAAACCGGGGAGCTGTTTTTT.